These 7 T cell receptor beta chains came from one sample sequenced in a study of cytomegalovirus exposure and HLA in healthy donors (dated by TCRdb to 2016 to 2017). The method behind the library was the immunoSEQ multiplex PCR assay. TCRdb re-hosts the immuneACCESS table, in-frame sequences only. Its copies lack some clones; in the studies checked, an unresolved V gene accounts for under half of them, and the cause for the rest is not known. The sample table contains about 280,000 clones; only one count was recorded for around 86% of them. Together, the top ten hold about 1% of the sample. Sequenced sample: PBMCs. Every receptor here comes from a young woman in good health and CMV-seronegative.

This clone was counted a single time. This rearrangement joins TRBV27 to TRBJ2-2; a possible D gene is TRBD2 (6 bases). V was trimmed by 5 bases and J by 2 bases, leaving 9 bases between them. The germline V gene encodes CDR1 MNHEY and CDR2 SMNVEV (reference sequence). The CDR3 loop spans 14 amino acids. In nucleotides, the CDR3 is TGTGCCAGCAGTCCGGGACTTAACACCGGGGAGCTGTTTTTT. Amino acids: CASSPGLNTGELFF.

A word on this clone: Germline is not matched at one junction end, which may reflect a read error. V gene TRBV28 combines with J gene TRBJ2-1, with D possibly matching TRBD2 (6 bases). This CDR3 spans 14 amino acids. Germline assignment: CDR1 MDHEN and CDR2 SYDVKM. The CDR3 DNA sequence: TGTGCCAGCAGTTCAACGAATCCGGGACTCGCGCTGCTCTTC. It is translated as CASSSTNPGLALLF.

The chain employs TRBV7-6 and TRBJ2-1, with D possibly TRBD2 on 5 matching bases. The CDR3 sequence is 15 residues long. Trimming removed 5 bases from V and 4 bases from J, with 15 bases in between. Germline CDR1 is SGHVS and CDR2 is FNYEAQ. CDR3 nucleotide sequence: TGTGCCAGCAGCCACCTTGGGGAGAGGTACAATGAGCAGTTCTTC. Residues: CASSHLGERYNEQFF.

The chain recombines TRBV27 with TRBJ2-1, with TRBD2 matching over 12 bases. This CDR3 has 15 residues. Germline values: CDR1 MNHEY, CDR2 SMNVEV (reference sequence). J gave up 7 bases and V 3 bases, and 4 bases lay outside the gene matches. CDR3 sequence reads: CASSLTSGGRNEQFF. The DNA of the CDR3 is TGTGCCAGCAGTTTGACTAGCGGGGGAAGAAATGAGCAGTTCTTC.

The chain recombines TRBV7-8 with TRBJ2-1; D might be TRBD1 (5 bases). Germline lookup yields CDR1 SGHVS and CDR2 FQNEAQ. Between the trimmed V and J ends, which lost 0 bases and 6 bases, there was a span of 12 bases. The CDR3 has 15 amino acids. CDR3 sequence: CASSLAVRQLNEQFF. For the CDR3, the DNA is TGTGCCAGCAGCTTAGCGGTTAGACAGCTCAATGAGCAGTTCTTC.

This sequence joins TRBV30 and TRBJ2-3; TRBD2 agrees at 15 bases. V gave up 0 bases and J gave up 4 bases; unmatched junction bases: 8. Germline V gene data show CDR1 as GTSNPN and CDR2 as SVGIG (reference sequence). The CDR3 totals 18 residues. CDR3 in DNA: TGTGCCTGGAGTGTGCTCGGACTAGCGGGAGGGAGGGCAGATACGCAGTATTTT. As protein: CAWSVLGLAGGRADTQYF. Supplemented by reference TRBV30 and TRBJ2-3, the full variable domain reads SQTIHQWPATLVQPVGSPLSLECTVEGTSNPNLYWYRQAAGRGLQLLFYSVGIGQISSEVPQNLSASRPQDRQFILSSKKLLLSDSGFYLCAWSVLGLAGGRADTQYFGPGTRLTVL.

The CDR3 DNA sequence: TGTGCCTGGAGAGAAGCTTACGAGCAGTACTTC. It codes for CAWREAYEQYF. This sequence joins TRBV30 and TRBJ2-7, with unresolved D. V dropped 3 bases and J dropped 4 bases, with 7 bases sitting between them. CDR3 length: 11 amino acids. Germline V gene lookup returns CDR1 GTSNPN and CDR2 SVGIG (reference sequence).